The 31 T cell receptor beta chains below all came from one sample that was sequenced in a study of beta chain features in type 1 diabetes. Every bit of the isolated RNA underwent reverse transcription, so sequencing read expressed TCRB transcripts. This table comes from immunoSEQ multiplex PCR, and its TCRdb copy is limited to in-frame clones, with some not included. The sample contains about half a million clones, about an eighth of which appear only once. The specimen sequenced was naive CD4+ T cells from blood. Receptor source: a woman under 30 in good health.

The J gene is TRBJ1-6, the V gene TRBV25-1; 7 positions match TRBD1. Germline-derived CDR1 and CDR2 are MGHDK and SYGVNS. CDR3 size: 15 residues. Trimming at V came to 6 bases and at J to 7 bases, leaving 9 bases not matched to a gene. The CDR3 spells CASRLTGLGNSPLHF. The CDR3 nucleotides are TGTGCCAGCAGGCTGACAGGGCTCGGCAATTCACCCCTCCACTTT. Full variable domain (rest looked up from reference TRBV25-1 and TRBJ1-6): EADIYQTPRYLVIGTGKKITLECSQTMGHDKMYWYQQDPGMELHLIHYSYGVNSTEKGDLSSESTVSRIRTEHFPLTLESARPSHTSQYLCASRLTGLGNSPLHFGNGTRLTVT.

There are a few counts of this clone. Within the sample, other DNA sequences also encode this same CDR3. The V call is TRBV7-9, the J call TRBJ2-7, with D maybe TRBD1 (6 bases). Looked up from germline, CDR1 is SEHNR and CDR2 is FQNEAQ (reference sequence). Trimming left V 5 bases short and J 5 bases short, with 13 bases between. CDR3 length: 13 amino acids. In DNA form, the CDR3 reads TGTGCCAGCAGCCTGACAGGTTCCCACGAGCAGTACGTC. Its protein is CASSLTGSHEQYV.

The V gene is TRBV7-9, the J gene TRBJ2-5, with TRBD2 matching over 11 bases. CDR1 and CDR2 (germline): SEHNR, FQNEAQ (reference sequence). This CDR3 is built from 16 residues. V gave up 0 bases and J gave up 2 bases; unmatched junction bases: 2. This CDR3 reads CASSLALAGGQETQYF. CDR3 nucleotide sequence: TGTGCCAGCAGCTTAGCGCTAGCGGGGGGTCAAGAGACCCAGTACTTC. Full variable domain (outside the CDR3, taken from reference TRBV7-9 and TRBJ2-5): DTGVSQNPRHKITKRGQNVTFRCDPISEHNRLYWYRQTLGQGPEFLTYFQNEAQLEKSRLLSDRFSAERPKGSFSTLEIQRTEQGDSAMYLCASSLALAGGQETQYFGPGTRLLVL.

This clone was observed a handful of times. The chain employs TRBV5-5 and TRBJ2-3; 8 bases are a match to TRBD2. V lost 5 bases to trimming and J lost 0 bases; unmatched junction nucleotides: 2. Germline V CDR1 and CDR2: SGHKS, YYEKEE (reference sequence). This CDR3 comprises 14 residues. In DNA, the CDR3 is TGTGCCAGCAGTTCTAGCGGGAGCACAGATACGCAGTATTTT. Translation gives CASSSSGSTDTQYF.

This clone was seen a few times. V usage is TRBV29-1 and J usage is TRBJ1-2; D not resolved. The CDR3 has 11 residues. Germline V gene sequence: CDR1 SQVTM, CDR2 ANQGSEA. Trimming removed 2 bases at V and 5 bases at J, with 6 bases between. CDR3 residues: CSVESGYGYTF. DNA of the CDR3: TGCAGCGTTGAAAGCGGGTATGGCTACACCTTC.

This clone was counted between two and nine times. V usage is TRBV5-1 and J usage is TRBJ2-1; 12 bases match TRBD2. Looked up from germline, CDR1 is SGHRS and CDR2 is YFSETQ. V lost 3 bases, J lost 6 bases, and 7 bases stayed unmatched. The CDR3 runs to 16 residues. The DNA of the CDR3 is TGCGCCAGCAGCTGGCTAGCGGGAGGGCCGGGCAATGAGCAGTTCTTC. Its protein is CASSWLAGGPGNEQFF.

This clone was detected a few times. This chain connects TRBV19 to TRBJ2-3; D may be TRBD2 (6 bases). Germline V gene lookup returns CDR1 LNHDA and CDR2 SQIVND (reference sequence). The CDR3 loop spans 15 amino acids. Trimming cost V 3 bases and J 5 bases, with 15 bases left between them. CDR3 DNA sequence: TGTGCCAGTAGTATGGGGGGACTGCTGCAAGATACGCAGTATTTT. It codes for CASSMGGLLQDTQYF. Combining the CDR3 with reference TRBV19 and TRBJ2-3 gives the whole variable domain DGGITQSPKYLFRKEGQNVTLSCEQNLNHDAMYWYRQDPGQGLRLIYYSQIVNDFQKGDIAEGYSVSREKKESFPLTVTSAQKNPTAFYLCASSMGGLLQDTQYFGPGTRLTVL.

This chain links TRBV6-5 with TRBJ1-2, with D unclear. V lost 0 bases and J lost 4, with 15 bases in between. The CDR3 is 16 residues long. Germline V lookup: CDR1 MNHEY, CDR2 SVGAGI. This chain's CDR3 is CASSYSARVLPYGYTF. CDR3 DNA sequence: TGTGCCAGCAGTTACTCGGCGAGGGTTTTACCCTATGGCTACACCTTC.

This clone came up a few times. This chain uses TRBV14 with TRBJ2-1, with TRBD2 matching over 8 bases. This CDR3 contains 16 residues. With 4 bases clipped from V and 7 bases from J, the junction kept 12 bases outside the gene matches. Per the germline V gene, CDR1 is SGHDN and CDR2 is FVKESK. CDR3 bases: TGTGCCAGCAGCCCTTTAGGTGCGGGGGGCACGAATGAGCAGTTCTTC. Translation gives CASSPLGAGGTNEQFF.

Concerning this clone itself: Other DNA variants within this sample encode the same CDR3. The V and J genes are TRBV7-9 and TRBJ1-1, with D uncertain. Trimming shortened V by 3 bases and J by 0 bases, and 5 bases separated the two germline ends. This CDR3 has 13 amino acids. The germline gives CDR1 SEHNR, CDR2 FQNEAQ (reference sequence). CDR3 in amino acids: CASSFTVNTEAFF. As DNA, the CDR3 is TGTGCCAGCAGCTTCACGGTGAACACTGAAGCTTTCTTT.

This clone was detected a few times. CDR3 in DNA: TGCGCCAGCAGCTTGGAGACCAGTAATGAAAAACTGTTTTTT. Amino acids: CASSLETSNEKLFF. The V and J genes are TRBV5-1 and TRBJ1-4; D gene ambiguous. Germline V gene lookup returns CDR1 SGHRS and CDR2 YFSETQ. Trimming took off 0 bases at V and 4 bases at J, with 7 bases between the two ends. This CDR3 is 14 amino acids long.

This clone has just a few counts. This chain uses TRBV4-1 with TRBJ2-5; D perhaps matches TRBD2 (5 bases). Trimming took off 4 bases at V and 4 bases at J, with 10 bases between the two ends. Germline CDR1 is MGHRA and CDR2 is YSYEKL. This CDR3 contains 13 residues. For the CDR3, the DNA is TGCGCCAGCAGCCCCGGGATCCTAGAGACCCAGTACTTC. Encoded protein: CASSPGILETQYF.

The V gene is TRBV2, the J gene TRBJ2-3; D gene ambiguous. The V end lost 8 bases, the J end lost 2 bases, and 14 bases lay between the germline ends. The CDR3 runs 14 residues. The V gene's germline CDR1 is SNHLY and CDR2 FYNNEI. CDR3 residues: CASRVASNTDTQYF. The CDR3 nucleotides are TGTGCCAGCCGGGTGGCGAGCAACACAGATACGCAGTATTTT.

V usage is TRBV7-2 and J usage is TRBJ1-1, with TRBD1 matching over 10 bases. The germline V gene has CDR1 SGHTA and CDR2 FQGNSA. V was clipped by 6 bases and J by 3 bases; unmatched bases: 13. The CDR3 totals 17 residues. The CDR3 nucleotides are TGTGCCAGCAGTCACGGCGGGACAGGGGATAAGGACACTGAAGCTTTCTTT. Translated, it gives CASSHGGTGDKDTEAFF.

This clone showed up just a few times. This rearrangement joins TRBV5-8 to TRBJ2-4, with TRBD2 as a possible D gene (7 bases). Per the germline V gene, CDR1 is SGHTS and CDR2 is YDEGEE. The CDR3 is 14 amino acids. V lost 4 bases to trimming and J lost 8 bases, with 16 bases between them. The CDR3 bases are TGTGCCAGCAGCCAGGAGGGGGGGTTACACATTCAGTACTTC. It encodes CASSQEGGLHIQYF. The whole variable domain, remainder taken from reference TRBV5-8 and TRBJ2-4, is EAGVTQSPTHLIKTRGQQATLRCSPISGHTSVYWYQQALGLGLQFLLWYDEGEERNRGNFPPRFSGRQFPNYSSELNVNALELEDSALYLCASSQEGGLHIQYFGAGTRLSVL.

This clone turned up a few times. The CDR3 nucleotides read TGCGCCAGCAGCCAAGATCCCCTACCTAGACTAGCGGGAGGGCGGAATGAGCAGTTCTTC. As protein: CASSQDPLPRLAGGRNEQFF. This chain joins TRBV4-3 and TRBJ2-1; 14 bases fit TRBD2. Per germline, CDR1 LGHNA and CDR2 YSLEER. This CDR3 has 20 residues. V was pared by 0 bases and J by 7 bases, with 14 bases of the junction left unmatched.

This clone turned up a few times. The chain employs TRBV18 and TRBJ2-1; possibly TRBD2 for D (5 bases). Germline V gene sequence: CDR1 KGHSH, CDR2 LQKENI. The V gene lost 3 bases and the J gene lost 10 bases, with 10 bases spanning the gap. This CDR3 contains 12 residues. CDR3 nucleotides: TGTGCCAGCTCACCCCTAGCAACAGAGCAGTTCTTC. Residues: CASSPLATEQFF.

This clone was counted only a few times. The chain recombines TRBV18 with TRBJ2-7; a weak D match, TRBD1 (5 bases). Germline V gene lookup returns CDR1 KGHSH and CDR2 LQKENI. The CDR3 has 13 amino acids. V was clipped by 2 bases and J by 6 bases, with 11 bases between them. The CDR3 is CASSPTGIGEQYV. In nucleotides, the CDR3 is TGTGCCAGCTCACCAACAGGAATCGGCGAGCAGTACGTC.

In the case of this clone: No DNA is shown, since the ends of the CDR3 on it are uncertain; the CDR3 is the one TCRdb lists. This rearrangement joins TRBV7-2 to TRBJ2-3; TRBD2, the table's D call, was not compared with the DNA. Germline V gene data show CDR1 as SGHTA and CDR2 as FQGNSA. The CDR3 length equals 16 residues, ends included. The CDR3 loop reads CASSLGLVFGPDTQYF.

The V gene is TRBV29-1, the J gene TRBJ1-1; maybe TRBD1 (5 bases). The CDR3 runs to 13 residues. The germline gives CDR1 SQVTM, CDR2 ANQGSEA. Trimming cost V 2 bases and J 4 bases, with 11 bases left between them. The CDR3 loop is CSVELYGGTEAFF. CDR3 sequence (DNA): TGCAGCGTTGAATTATACGGGGGCACTGAAGCTTTCTTT.

The chain recombines TRBV5-1 with TRBJ2-1; 10 bases match TRBD2. This CDR3 region has 15 residues. Germline CDR1 SGHRS, CDR2 YFSETQ. The trim removed 6 bases at V and 7 bases at J, leaving 10 bases unmatched. CDR3 in amino acids: CASTLIGSGRNEQFF. The CDR3 bases are TGCGCCAGCACCCTCATAGGTAGCGGGAGGAATGAGCAGTTCTTC. Full variable domain (outside the CDR3, taken from reference TRBV5-1 and TRBJ2-1): KAGVTQTPRYLIKTRGQQVTLSCSPISGHRSVSWYQQTPGQGLQFLFEYFSETQRNKGNFPGRFSGRQFSNSRSEMNVSTLELGDSALYLCASTLIGSGRNEQFFGPGTRLTVL.

This clone has just a few counts. The chain is built from TRBV4-3 and TRBJ2-3; tentatively, D is TRBD2 (5 bases). Germline V gene lookup returns CDR1 LGHNA and CDR2 YSLEER. V was shortened by 4 bases and J by 1 base, with 18 bases between the two germline ends. The CDR3 consists of 17 residues. CDR3 nucleotide sequence: TGCGCCAGCAGCCGCGCAACCGGAGGACTCGGCACAGATACGCAGTATTTT. It codes for CASSRATGGLGTDTQYF.

This sequence joins TRBV13 and TRBJ1-1, with 9 nucleotides matching TRBD1. Trimming took 5 bases from V and 10 from J; bases not matched to a gene: 8. Germline assignment: CDR1 PRHDT and CDR2 FYEKMQ (reference sequence). There are 13 residues in the CDR3. The CDR3 here is CASSRDRGALAFF. The CDR3 DNA reads TGTGCCAGCAGCCGCGACAGGGGGGCCCTAGCTTTCTTT.

This clone was picked up a small number of times. The rearrangement joins TRBV2 to TRBJ2-5; D gene ambiguous. The germline V and J ends were trimmed by 7 bases and 5 bases, with 14 bases remaining between them. Germline-derived CDR1 and CDR2 are SNHLY and FYNNEI. The CDR3 length is 13 residues. CDR3 in amino acids: CASIRTVLETQYF. The CDR3 DNA is TGTGCCAGCATCAGGACGGTCCTGGAGACCCAGTACTTC.

The genes are TRBV29-1 and TRBJ2-7, with TRBD2 identical over 11 bases. Germline V gives CDR1 SQVTM, CDR2 ANQGSEA. The CDR3 extends over 14 amino acids. J gave up 4 bases and V 5 bases, and 7 bases lay outside the gene matches. The CDR3 loop is CSVLPTSGRYEQYF. CDR3 nucleotide sequence: TGCAGCGTTCTCCCCACTAGCGGGAGATACGAGCAGTACTTC.

The chain has TRBV7-2 and TRBJ2-5; D not resolved. V was trimmed by 0 bases and J by 4 bases, leaving 6 bases between them. CDR3 length: 13 amino acids. The germline V gene has CDR1 SGHTA and CDR2 FQGNSA. For the CDR3, the DNA is TGTGCCAGCAGCTTAGCGGTGCCAGAGACCCAGTACTTC. This translates into CASSLAVPETQYF. The full variable domain, in which reference TRBV7-2 and TRBJ2-5 provide the parts outside the CDR3, is GAGVSQSPSNKVTEKGKDVELRCDPISGHTALYWYRQSLGQGLEFLIYFQGNSAPDKSGLPSDRFSAERTGGSVSTLTIQRTQQEDSAVYLCASSLAVPETQYFGPGTRLLVL.

Ten or more counts support this clone. The chain recombines TRBV9 with TRBJ2-6, with 9 bases matching TRBD1. V lost 0 bases, J lost 0 bases, and 4 bases stayed unmatched. Germline CDR1 and CDR2: SGDLS and YYNGEE. CDR3 length equals 18 residues. CDR3 protein: CASSVGGQGSSGANVLTF. CDR3 in DNA: TGTGCCAGCAGCGTAGGAGGACAGGGGTCCTCTGGGGCCAACGTCCTGACTTTC.

The V and J genes are TRBV9 and TRBJ1-1, with D possibly matching TRBD1 (6 bases). V was clipped by 0 bases and J by 1 base, with 10 bases between them. The CDR3 runs to 15 residues. From germline, CDR1 is SGDLS and CDR2 YYNGEE. The DNA for the CDR3 is TGTGCCAGCAGCGTAGTCGCGACAGGGAACACTGAAGCTTTCTTT. Its translation is CASSVVATGNTEAFF.

The table lists this clone with many counts. The chain carries TRBV29-1 and TRBJ1-2; D may be TRBD1 (5 bases). Germline values: CDR1 SQVTM, CDR2 ANQGSEA. The ends were cut back, 6 bases at V and 6 bases at J, with 5 bases in the middle. The CDR3 extends over 9 amino acids. The CDR3 sequence is CSVGDGYTF. The CDR3, as DNA: TGCAGCGTAGGGGATGGCTACACCTTC.

The chain combines TRBV10-2 with TRBJ2-1; weak D call: TRBD2 (5 bases). The CDR3 contains 14 residues. V was clipped by 6 bases and J by 0 bases, with 9 bases between them. Germline V gives CDR1 WSHSY, CDR2 SAAADI. CDR3 protein: CASRDLSSYNEQFF. The CDR3 DNA reads TGCGCCAGCAGGGACTTGAGCTCCTACAATGAGCAGTTCTTC.

This clone has more than one count but fewer than ten. This sample also contains other DNA sequences that code for the same CDR3. The J gene is TRBJ1-3, the V gene TRBV29-1; D not certain. CDR1 is SQVTM and CDR2 is ANQGSEA in the germline V gene. The CDR3 is 11 amino acids. V was pared by 1 base and J by 3 bases, with 1 base between. For the CDR3, the DNA is TGCAGCGTTGAAGTTGGAAACACCATATATTTT. Translated, it gives CSVEVGNTIYF.